This entry features one TCR beta chain sequence. Its specific antigen is unknown. The input lacks base qualities; no much larger clone sits a single base away. This specimen comes from a study of cytotoxic CD8 clonotypes in ibrutinib-treated CLL (dated by TCRdb to the early 2020s). General notes on the study: The cohort had about a dozen relapsed/refractory and more than 14 treatment-naive patients; 17 to 18 were IGHV unmutated. Partial responses were observed in around 25 patients and complete responses in 2; after a median follow-up of roughly 62 months, remission was maintained in 15 or so patients and progression was observed in 12. Response samples were obtained after a median of around eleven months of treatment, with a range of roughly 6 to 36 months. Samples averaged about 260,000 productive templates and tens of thousands of productive rearrangements. Longitudinal samples were obtainable from about 30% of the roughly 90 participants in the trial. Cryopreserved peripheral blood mononuclear cells were collected at three points: before therapy, at response, and at either sustained remission or disease progression. All remission and progressive disease samples were collected while patients were still receiving ibrutinib. The paper's findings and limits, for the study overall: Public clonotypes were rare and either shrank or stayed stable during treatment, and the rise in clonality at ibrutinib response reflected expansion of private clonotypes. An increase in clonality was observed at ibrutinib response, with clonality remaining stable during sustained remission and falling back toward baseline at progression. Sampling times were not matched between patients in sustained remission and patients whose disease was progressing, and lymph node repertoires were not examined. At baseline, clonality was higher than in age-matched healthy donors and showed a strong correlation with circulating CD8+ T-cell counts.

After removal of 4 bases from V and 4 bases from J, the junction retains 6 bases not matched to a gene. From a lookup of the germline V gene (reference sequence), CDR1 and CDR2 are MNHEY and SMNVEV. The CDR3 has 15 amino acids, counting the end cysteine and phenylalanine. CDR3 DNA is the only sequence kept; it has 45 bases, read in frame from the first base. A MiSeq instrument was used for deep resolution sequencing, which targeted depths ranging from 1 in 1 million up to 1 in 200,000 T cells, with coverage averaging 10x for each clonotype. The immunoSEQ hsTCRB Kit was used to generate TCR beta libraries. Under the source paper's analysis protocol: The data were analyzed with ImmunoSEQ Analyzer and ImmunoSEQ Data Assistant, and V, D and J gene assignments followed IMGT definitions. Clonality, which ranges from 0 to 1, was calculated by subtracting the normalized Shannon entropy of productive rearrangement frequencies from one. Only overrepresented clonotypes making up at least 0.05% of the repertoire of each patient were included in the public clonotype analysis. About a dozen age-matched healthy donor repertoires from immuneACCESS served as clonality controls. TCRdb took over this immuneACCESS table, retaining in-frame rearrangements with V and J assigned. Such tables are incomplete; in checked studies, under half of the missing clones stem from an unresolved V gene, and the remainder is unexplained. V, J and clone size were drawn from that table, and D and trimming were deduced from the DNA. Across this sample there are approximately 350,000 clones, with under 70% seen only once. Roughly 6.3% of the sample is taken by the ten largest.

For TCR beta library preparation, approximately 2 micrograms of genomic DNA was extracted from cryopreserved PBMCs. Longitudinal blood samples from CLL patients on ibrutinib monotherapy underwent high-throughput TCR beta sequencing. The patients took part in an open-label, single-center phase 2 trial of ibrutinib monotherapy. In this chain, TRBV27 is recombined with TRBJ2-3; TRBD2 fits 9 bases in the junction. The sample consisted of PBMCs, taken after 36 months of ibrutinib treatment. This clonotype originated in a human donor with chronic lymphocytic leukemia. The sequenced DNA is TGTGCCAGCAGTTCGCGACTAGCGGCTGCAGATACGCAGTATTTT. This sequence encodes CASSSRLAAADTQYF.